This entry concerns a single TCR beta chain. It lacks a known antigen. No clone much larger than this one lies a single base away; base qualities are absent. The data originate from a study of T cell responses to AZD1222 COVID-19 vaccine (dated by TCRdb to the early 2020s). Concerning the study at large: TCR sequencing covered some 250 trial participants: 200 to 220 given two doses of AZD1222 and 26 given two doses of MenACWY control vaccine. Trial participants were enrolled by age into 18-55, 56-69 and 70-plus year subgroups, with approximately 150, 30 and 60 TCR-sequenced participants respectively. Here is what the overall study found, with its caveats: Because no samples from the day 14 peak response were available, repertoires could be characterized only after the peak T cell response. The whole spike protein was spanned by vaccine-associated CD4 TCRs, and dominant responses were seen in regions 160-218 and 743-854. The 56-69-year group was small, and its depth increase did not reach significance, likely because of low power. Conclusions about previously exposed vaccinees are limited because only a handful of AZD1222 recipients were SARS-CoV-2 seropositive at baseline. Most participants were white British and females outnumbered males, and the authors suggested that clonal diversity may have been underestimated. Nearly half of unique spike-specific TCRs reportedly recognized epitopes outside regions mutated in the B.1.351 and B.1.1.7 variants. After two AZD1222 doses, both the breadth and the depth of spike-specific TCRs were significantly higher than at day 0 and than in MenACWY recipients.

Interpreted using the paper, the time point label stands for: baseline before first vaccination. Reading the label with the study, this specimen's treatment or condition is: meningococcal conjugate vaccine given as trial control. Vaccinee samples were obtained from the UK trials COV001 and COV002, which included a single-blind randomized controlled phase 2/3 trial of AZD1222 (ChAdOx1 nCoV-19) in healthy adults. For TCRbeta chain sequencing, PBMC samples were collected from trial participants at day 0 and at day 28 after the second dose. The CDR3 holds 13 amino acids from the cysteine to the phenylalanine. Of the read, only the CDR3 DNA is kept; its 39 bases are in frame from base 1. V is shortened by 3 bases, J by 4 bases, and the region joining them spans 9 bases. The germline V gene (reference sequence) yields LNHDA for CDR1 and SQIVND for CDR2. The CDR3 regions of human TCRbeta chains were analyzed by immunosequencing. The authors' pipeline ran thus. TCRs in the repertoires were matched against a reference library of SARS-CoV-2-specific TCRs that had been generated with the MIRA antigen-specificity platform. Breadth meant the fraction of unique TCRs that were SARS-CoV-2-associated, whereas depth meant the fraction of total T cells that were SARS-CoV-2-associated. Each spike-specific TCR was assigned to its reactive spike region and to a CD4 or CD8 class using the MIRA data. Log10-transformed breadth and depth values were compared by one-way ANOVA with Sidak's multiple comparisons tests. In its TCRdb copy, this immuneACCESS table keeps in-frame sequences only and misses some clones. Where compared with another copy, unresolved V genes explain less than half of these, and the others have no known cause. The DNA was the basis for D and trimming; V, J and clone size are from that table. The sample includes about 150,000 clones, with 75% to 95% observed a single time. The top ten clones comprise less than 3.5% of the sample.

The chain employs TRBV19 and TRBJ2-5, with TRBD1 as a weak D call on 6 bases. The TCR sequence derives from an adult in good health. Here the sequenced sample was peripheral blood, taken on day 0 of MenACWY control vaccination. The CDR3: CASSMGRGETQYF. DNA sequence: TGTGCCAGTAGTATGGGCAGGGGAGAGACCCAGTACTTC.